This TCR beta chain stems from a study of T cell responses to AZD1222 COVID-19 vaccine. Germline V CDR1 and CDR2: SGHDT, YYEEEE. The CDR3 is 14 residues long. The ends were cut back, 0 bases at V and 8 bases at J, with 14 bases in the middle. Here immunoSEQ multiplex PCR was the method, and the copy in TCRdb shows in-frame clones only, minus some. This sample has approximately 140,000 clones; roughly nine tenths occur once, and the top ten carry about 4%. Material: peripheral blood, obtained 28 days after the second AZD1222 dose. The genes are TRBV5-6 and TRBJ1-2; D gene unclear. The TCR comes from an adult who received the AZD1222 COVID-19 vaccine. The CDR3 nucleotides read TGTGCCAGCAGCTTGGGGGTGCAGGTTGGGGGCTACACCTTC. Protein product: CASSLGVQVGGYTF. Full variable domain (rest looked up from reference TRBV5-6 and TRBJ1-2): DAGVTQSPTHLIKTRGQQVTLRCSPKSGHDTVSWYQQALGQGPQFIFQYYEEEERQRGNFPDRFSGHQFPNYSSELNVNALLLGDSALYLCASSLGVQVGGYTFGSGTRLTVV.